The 6 T cell receptor beta chains listed next were all sequenced from one sample in a study of T cells in women clearing cervical HPV infection. The protocol was immunoSEQ multiplex PCR, while the TCRdb copy is restricted to in-frame clones and leaves out a portion. The sample table sets out about 19,000 clones. The material sequenced was blood buffy coat. The receptors here all came from a woman between 18 and 75 years old with a cervical HPV16 infection that either progressed to CIN3+ or cleared (not recorded which).

With regard to this clone: The read ends 3 residues shy of where the CDR3 ends; the end is completed using the germline J gene. The chain has TRBV7-3 and TRBJ2-5, with 8 bases aligning to TRBD1. The CDR3 extends over 15 amino acids. In germline, CDR1 is SGHTA, CDR2 FQGTGA. CDR3 residues: CASSSGQVGTDTQYF. The CDR3 DNA, read in part, is TGTGCCAGCAGCTCGGGACAGGTGGGCACAGATACC.

Regarding this clone: The CDR3 end lies 3 residues beyond the end of the read and is filled in from the germline J gene. The chain uses TRBV13 and TRBJ2-5, with D uncertain. Germline assignment: CDR1 PRHDT and CDR2 FYEKMQ (reference sequence). This CDR3 has 14 amino acids. V was shortened by 5 bases and J by 1 base, with 11 bases between the two germline ends. The DNA read from the CDR3 is TGTGCCAGCAGCCCCCGAGCCGGCCAAGAGACC. Translating it yields CASSPRAGQET. In full, the CDR3 is CASSPRAGQETQYF.

Turning to this clone: The read ends 3 residues early relative to the CDR3; the germline J gene fills the gap. Other DNA sequences in the same sample also yield this CDR3. The chain links TRBV12-5 to TRBJ2-5, with 7 positions matching TRBD1. CDR3 length: 14 amino acids. The junction had 3 bases not matched to a gene; V was cut back by 5 bases and J by 0 bases. Germline V gives CDR1 LGHNT, CDR2 FRNRAP. This CDR3 reads CASGSGQDQETQYF. The sequenced part of the CDR3 DNA is TGTGCTAGTGGTAGCGGACAGGACCAAGAGACC.

Details on this clone: The read terminates 3 residues ahead of where the CDR3 ends, so the germline J gene completes it. The chain couples TRBV19 to TRBJ2-1; possible D gene TRBD2, 5 bases. V was shortened by 5 bases and J by 8 bases, with 13 bases between the two germline ends. This CDR3 is built from 13 residues. Germline CDR1 and CDR2: LNHDA and SQIVND (reference sequence). This chain's CDR3 is CASSPWTRDEQFF. CDR3 DNA (partial): TGTGCCAGTAGTCCCTGGACTCGAGATGAG.

CDR3 residues: CASSSGTSGVDTQYF. Partial CDR3 DNA: TGTGCCAGCAGTTCCGGGACTAGCGGGGTTGATACG. The J gene is TRBJ2-3, the V gene TRBV6-2 or TRBV6-3; TRBD2 agrees at 13 bases. The read stops 3 residues short of the end of the CDR3; the missing end is completed from the germline J gene. Germline V CDR1 and CDR2: MNHEY, SVGEGT. This CDR3 contains 15 residues. The J segment lost 6 bases and the V segment lost 4 bases, leaving 4 bases of the junction unmatched.

A word on this clone: The read terminates 3 residues ahead of where the CDR3 ends, so the germline J gene completes it. The chain recombines TRBV28 with TRBJ1-2, with D unresolved. The CDR3 is made up of 12 amino acids. Deletions cut 5 bases from V and 2 bases from J, with 6 bases between. Germline values: CDR1 MDHEN, CDR2 SYDVKM. CDR3: CASSVTNYGYTF. Incomplete CDR3 DNA: TGTGCCAGCAGTGTGACAAACTATGGC.